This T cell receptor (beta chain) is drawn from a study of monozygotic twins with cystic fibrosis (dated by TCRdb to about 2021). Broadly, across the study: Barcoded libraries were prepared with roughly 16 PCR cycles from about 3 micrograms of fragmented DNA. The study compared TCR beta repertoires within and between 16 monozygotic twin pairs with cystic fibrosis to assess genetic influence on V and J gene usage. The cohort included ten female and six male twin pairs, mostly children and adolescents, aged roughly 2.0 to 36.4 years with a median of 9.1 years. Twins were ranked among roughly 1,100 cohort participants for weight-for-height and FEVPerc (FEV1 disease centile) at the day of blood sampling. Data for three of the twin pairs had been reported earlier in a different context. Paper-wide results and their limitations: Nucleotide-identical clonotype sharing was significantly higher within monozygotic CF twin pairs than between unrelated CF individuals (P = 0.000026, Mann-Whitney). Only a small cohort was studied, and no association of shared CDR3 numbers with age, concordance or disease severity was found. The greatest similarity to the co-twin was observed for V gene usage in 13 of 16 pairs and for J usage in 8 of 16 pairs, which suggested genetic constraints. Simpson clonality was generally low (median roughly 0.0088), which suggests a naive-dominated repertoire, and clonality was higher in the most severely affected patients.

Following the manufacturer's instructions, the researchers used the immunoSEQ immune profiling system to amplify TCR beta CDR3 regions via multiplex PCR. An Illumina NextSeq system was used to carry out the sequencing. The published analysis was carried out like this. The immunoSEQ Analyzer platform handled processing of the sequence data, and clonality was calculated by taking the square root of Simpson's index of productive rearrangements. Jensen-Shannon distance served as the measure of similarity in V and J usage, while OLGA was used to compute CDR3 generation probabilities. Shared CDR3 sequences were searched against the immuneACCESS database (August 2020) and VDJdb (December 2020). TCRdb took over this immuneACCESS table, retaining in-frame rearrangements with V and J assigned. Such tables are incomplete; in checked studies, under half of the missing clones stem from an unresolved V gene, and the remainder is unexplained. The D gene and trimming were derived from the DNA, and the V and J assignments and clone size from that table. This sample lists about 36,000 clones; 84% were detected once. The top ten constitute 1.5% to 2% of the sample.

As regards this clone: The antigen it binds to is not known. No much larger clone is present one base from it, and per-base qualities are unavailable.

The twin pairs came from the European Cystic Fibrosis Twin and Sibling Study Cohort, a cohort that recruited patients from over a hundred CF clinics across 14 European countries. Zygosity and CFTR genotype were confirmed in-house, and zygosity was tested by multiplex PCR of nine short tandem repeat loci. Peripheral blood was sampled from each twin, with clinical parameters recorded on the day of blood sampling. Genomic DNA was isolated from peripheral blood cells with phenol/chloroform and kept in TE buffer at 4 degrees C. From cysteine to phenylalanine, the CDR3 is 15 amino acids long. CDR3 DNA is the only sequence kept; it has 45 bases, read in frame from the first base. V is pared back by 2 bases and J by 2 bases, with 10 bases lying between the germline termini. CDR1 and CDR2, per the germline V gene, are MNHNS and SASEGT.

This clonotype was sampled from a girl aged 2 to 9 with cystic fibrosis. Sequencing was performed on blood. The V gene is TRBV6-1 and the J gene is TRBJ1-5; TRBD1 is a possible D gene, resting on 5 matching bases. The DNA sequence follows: TGTGCCAGCAGTGAACAAGAGGGGCGCAATCAGCCCCAGCATTTT. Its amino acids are CASSEQEGRNQPQHF.